The text below deals with one T cell receptor (beta chain). As yet, its antigen is unknown. This record comes from a study of blood T cells in healthy people across ages. Whole-study results and caveats: Significant beta diversity loss was already apparent by age around 36, declining roughly linearly.

CDR1 and CDR2 (germline): KGHSH, LQKENI. Germline trimming cut 2 bases from V and 5 bases from J; bases unmatched to any gene: 7. The CDR3 loop spans 15 amino acids. Sample-barcoded 5' priming and a J-beta primer mix drove a second PCR of about 6 to 11 cycles. A single record per CDR3 protein comes from TCRdb applying MiXCR to the 5' RACE reads. The sample carries 550,000 to 650,000 distinct CDR3 sequences, around 27% recorded once. The sample also formed part of further work on T cells of mothers and their children. That paper adds: Donation came from a few healthy Caucasian mothers together with their six children. Similar effects of thymic selection on TCR recombination output were recorded in related and unrelated pairs. Researchers found no T cell clones that were persistent and microchimeric.

This chain links TRBV18 with TRBJ2-5, with 8 bases aligning to TRBD1. The sequencing input was blood. This clonotype originated in a boy under 10 years old in good health. CDR3 DNA: TGTGCCAGCTCACCAGGGCAGGGGGCTTCGGAGACCCAGTACTTC. The encoded protein is CASSPGQGASETQYF.